This T cell receptor beta chain was obtained from a study of blood T cell repertoires in COVID-19. Study-level information: In each case, the material was cDNA or gDNA derived from T cells, B-cell-depleted T cells, or PBMCs.

Here immunoSEQ multiplex PCR was the method, and the copy in TCRdb shows in-frame clones only, minus some. Of 45,000 to 60,000 clones listed, 86% are singletons. V lost 3 bases and J lost 6, with 9 bases in between. CDR3 size: 12 residues. Per germline, CDR1 MNHEY and CDR2 SMNVEV (reference sequence). The source is a man aged 60 to 69 with acute or convalescent COVID-19. Sequenced material: peripheral blood. The chain is built from TRBV27 and TRBJ2-7; TRBD2 is a possible D gene (6 bases). CDR3 loop: CASSFRGSEQYF. The CDR3 DNA reads TGTGCCAGCAGTTTTCGGGGGTCCGAGCAGTACTTC.